The source of this T cell receptor (beta chain) is a study of blood T cell repertoires in COVID-19 (dated by TCRdb to the early 2020s). With regard to the full study: The collaborator samples originated in the United States, Italy and Spain and spanned the acute and convalescent phases of COVID-19. Samples were obtained from the ongoing ImmuneRACE study (first 160 participants) and from approximately 1,200 subjects provided by 6 global collaborators. Where available, HLA class I and class II types were obtained from metadata supplied by the sample provider rather than from assay-based typing. The prospective study material was composed of cDNA or gDNA derived from T cells, B-cell-depleted T cells, or PBMCs. Nearly every sample came with metadata listing a de-identified subject ID, COVID-19 status, age in years and sex. The repertoires were made available in a free public database intended to serve as a resource for research on the immune response to SARS-CoV-2. Subjects who had been exposed to COVID-19, were actively infected with it, or had recovered from it provided the deeply sampled blood TCRbeta repertoires that made up the dataset. Results and caveats for the whole study, not just this receptor: How much clinical and demographic metadata was included differed by source and by participant, and the metadata was provided uncurated.

V is cut back by 2 bases and J by 7 bases, with 6 bases in the junction unmatched. CDR1 and CDR2 are drawn from the germline V gene: MNHEY, SVGAGI. The CDR3, cysteine through phenylalanine, is 14 amino acids long. Only the CDR3 region is kept as DNA, spanning 42 bases read in frame from base 1. Worth noting for this clone: Its antigen remains undetermined. No per-base quality is available; no much larger clone lies one base away.

TCRbeta CDR3 regions were amplified from genomic DNA using the immunoSEQ Assay, a bias-controlled multiplex PCR. The published analysis was carried out like this. Nucleated cell counts per sample were estimated from amplification of reference gene primers within the assay. To quantify the absolute abundance of each unique TCRbeta CDR3 rearrangement, sequence reads were collapsed and filtered. Productive Simpson clonality was computed per sample as the square root of Simpson's diversity index over productive rearrangements. Entries here come from immuneACCESS through TCRdb and include only in-frame sequences with V and J called. Some clones fail to appear in such tables; in the studies checked, an unresolved V gene covers under half of the shortfall, and the cause of the remainder is unknown. For V, J and clone size, that table is used; D and trimming come from the DNA. The sample yields some 300,000 clones; over 75% were counted once. The top ten clonotypes cover 0.75% to 1% of the sample.

Participants in the prospective study were enrolled through a virtual design, were aged roughly 18 to 95 years, and lived in 20 to 30 United States geographic areas. In the prospective study, cohorts were assigned on the basis of participant-reported clinical history obtained from a screening survey and a study questionnaire. ImmuneRACE Cohort 3 recovered participants were defined by two consecutive negative NP/OP PCR tests, healthcare professional clearance, or symptom resolution. Each participant in the prospective study had whole blood, serum and a nasopharyngeal or oropharyngeal swab collected by mobile phlebotomists. Prospective study participants could optionally give additional blood draws and questionnaires over an approximately two-month period. Blood samples from the prospective study were shipped frozen or at room temperature prior to DNA extraction.

This clonotype was sampled from a woman aged 25-40 years who had recovered from COVID-19. The V and J genes are TRBV6-5 and TRBJ1-1, with 8 bases aligning to TRBD1. Sequenced input: PBMCs or T cells enriched from blood (not recorded which). CDR3 region: CASSYRTGRGEAFF. The DNA reads as follows: TGTGCCAGCAGTTACCGGACAGGGAGAGGTGAAGCTTTCTTT.